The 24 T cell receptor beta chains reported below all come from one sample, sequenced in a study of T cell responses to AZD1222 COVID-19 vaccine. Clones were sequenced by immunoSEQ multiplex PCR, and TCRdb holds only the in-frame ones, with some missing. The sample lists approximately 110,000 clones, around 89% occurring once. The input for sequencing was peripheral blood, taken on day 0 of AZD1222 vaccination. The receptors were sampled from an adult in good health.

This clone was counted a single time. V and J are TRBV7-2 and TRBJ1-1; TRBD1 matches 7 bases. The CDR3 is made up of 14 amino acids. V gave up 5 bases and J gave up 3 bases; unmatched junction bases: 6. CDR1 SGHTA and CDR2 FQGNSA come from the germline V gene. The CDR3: CASSPGQVYTEAFF. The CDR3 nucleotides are TGTGCCAGCAGCCCCGGACAGGTATACACTGAAGCTTTCTTT.

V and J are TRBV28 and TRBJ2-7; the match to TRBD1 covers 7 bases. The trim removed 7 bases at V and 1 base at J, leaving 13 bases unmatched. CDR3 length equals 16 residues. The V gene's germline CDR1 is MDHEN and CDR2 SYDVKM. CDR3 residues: CASTPPQQGSSYEQYF. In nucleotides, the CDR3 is TGTGCCAGCACCCCCCCCCAACAGGGGTCTTCCTACGAGCAGTACTTC.

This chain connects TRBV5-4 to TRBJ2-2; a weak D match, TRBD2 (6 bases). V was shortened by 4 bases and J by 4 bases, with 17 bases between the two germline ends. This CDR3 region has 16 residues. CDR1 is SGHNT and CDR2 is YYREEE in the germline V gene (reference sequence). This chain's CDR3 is CASSRGGLAVTGELFF. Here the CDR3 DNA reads TGTGCCAGCAGCCGCGGAGGGCTAGCTGTCACCGGGGAGCTGTTTTTT.

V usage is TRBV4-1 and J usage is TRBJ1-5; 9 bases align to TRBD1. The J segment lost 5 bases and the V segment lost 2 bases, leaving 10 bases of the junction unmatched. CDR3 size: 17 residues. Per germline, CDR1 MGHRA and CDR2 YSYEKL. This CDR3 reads CASSQTPGTGKHQPQHF. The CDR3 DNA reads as TGCGCCAGCAGCCAAACCCCCGGGACAGGGAAACATCAGCCCCAGCATTTT.

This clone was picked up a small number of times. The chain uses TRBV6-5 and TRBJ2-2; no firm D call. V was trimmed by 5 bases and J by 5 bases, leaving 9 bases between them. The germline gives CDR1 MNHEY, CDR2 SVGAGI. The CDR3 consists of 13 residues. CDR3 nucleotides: TGTGCCAGCAGTACCGTTCTGACCGGGGAGCTGTTTTTT. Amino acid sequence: CASSTVLTGELFF.

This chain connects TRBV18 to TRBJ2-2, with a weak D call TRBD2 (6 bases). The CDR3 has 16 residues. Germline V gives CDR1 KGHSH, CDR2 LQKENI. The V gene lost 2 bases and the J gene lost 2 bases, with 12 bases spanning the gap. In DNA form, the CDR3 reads TGTGCCAGCTCACCATTAGCGGAAATTAACACCGGGGAGCTGTTTTTT. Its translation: CASSPLAEINTGELFF.

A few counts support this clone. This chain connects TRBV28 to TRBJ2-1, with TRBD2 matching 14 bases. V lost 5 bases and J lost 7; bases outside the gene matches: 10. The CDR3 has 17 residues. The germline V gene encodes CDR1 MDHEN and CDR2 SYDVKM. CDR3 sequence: CASSPTGTSGSGNEQFF. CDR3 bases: TGTGCCAGCAGTCCGACCGGGACTAGCGGGAGTGGGAATGAGCAGTTCTTC.

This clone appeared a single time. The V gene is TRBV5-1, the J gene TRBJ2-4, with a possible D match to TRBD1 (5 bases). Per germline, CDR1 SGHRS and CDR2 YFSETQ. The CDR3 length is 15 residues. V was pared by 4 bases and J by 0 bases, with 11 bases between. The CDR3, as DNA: TGCGCCAGCAGCGAGACAGAAGTAGCCAAAAACATTCAGTACTTC. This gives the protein CASSETEVAKNIQYF.

CDR3 amino acids: CASSWGGQGRNTDTQYF. The DNA of the CDR3 is TGCGCCAGCAGCTGGGGGGGACAGGGGCGCAACACAGATACGCAGTATTTT. The chain carries TRBV5-1 and TRBJ2-3, with 10 bases identical to TRBD1. Germline trimming cut 3 bases from V and 2 bases from J; bases unmatched to any gene: 9. The CDR3 length is 17 residues. Germline V gives CDR1 SGHRS, CDR2 YFSETQ.

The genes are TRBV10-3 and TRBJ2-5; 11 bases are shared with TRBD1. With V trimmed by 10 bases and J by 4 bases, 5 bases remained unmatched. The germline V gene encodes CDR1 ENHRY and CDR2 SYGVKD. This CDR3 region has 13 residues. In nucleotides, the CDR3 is TGTGCCACCAGGGACAGGGGGGGAGAGACCCAGTACTTC. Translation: CATRDRGGETQYF.

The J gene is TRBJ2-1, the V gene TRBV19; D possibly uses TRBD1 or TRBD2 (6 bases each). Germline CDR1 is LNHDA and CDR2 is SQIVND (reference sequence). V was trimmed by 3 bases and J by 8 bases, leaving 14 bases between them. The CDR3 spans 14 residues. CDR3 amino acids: CASSMGGAVDEQFF. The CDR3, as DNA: TGTGCCAGTAGTATGGGGGGCGCAGTGGATGAGCAGTTCTTC.

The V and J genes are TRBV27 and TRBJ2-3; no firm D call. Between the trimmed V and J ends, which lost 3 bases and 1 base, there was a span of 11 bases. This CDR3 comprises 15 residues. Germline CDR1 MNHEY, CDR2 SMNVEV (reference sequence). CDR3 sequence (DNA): TGTGCCAGCAGTTTGTGGACCGGAGGCACAGATACGCAGTATTTT. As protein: CASSLWTGGTDTQYF.

The DNA for the CDR3 is TGTGCCAGCAGGACGGGCTCTGGAAACACCATATATTTT. Translating it yields CASRTGSGNTIYF. The chain is built from TRBV3-1 (or the pseudogene TRBV3-2) and TRBJ1-3; D remains ambiguous. The germline V gene encodes CDR1 LGHDT and CDR2 YNNKEL (reference sequence). The CDR3 spans 13 residues. V was trimmed by 6 bases and J by 0 bases, leaving 6 bases between them.

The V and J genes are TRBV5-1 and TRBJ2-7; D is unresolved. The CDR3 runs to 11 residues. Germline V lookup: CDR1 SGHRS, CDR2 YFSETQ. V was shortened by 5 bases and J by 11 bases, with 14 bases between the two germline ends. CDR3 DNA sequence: TGCGCCAGCAGTAATACTAATCCTGAGTACTTC. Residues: CASSNTNPEYF.

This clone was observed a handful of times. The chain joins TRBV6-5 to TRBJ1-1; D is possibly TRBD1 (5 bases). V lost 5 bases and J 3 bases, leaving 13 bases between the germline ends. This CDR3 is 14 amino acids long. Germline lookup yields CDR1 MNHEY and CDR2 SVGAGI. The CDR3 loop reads CASSKVQEYTEAFF. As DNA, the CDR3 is TGTGCCAGCAGTAAGGTACAGGAGTACACTGAAGCTTTCTTT.

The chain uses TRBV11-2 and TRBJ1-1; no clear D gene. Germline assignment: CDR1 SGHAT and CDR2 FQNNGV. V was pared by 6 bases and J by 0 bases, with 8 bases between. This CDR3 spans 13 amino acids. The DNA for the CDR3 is TGTGCCAGCAGGACAACCATGAACACTGAAGCTTTCTTT. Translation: CASRTTMNTEAFF.

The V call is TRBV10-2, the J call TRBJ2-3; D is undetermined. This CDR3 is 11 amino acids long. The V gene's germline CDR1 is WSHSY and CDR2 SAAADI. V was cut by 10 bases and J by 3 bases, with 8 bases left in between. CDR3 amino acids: CATGPTDTQYF. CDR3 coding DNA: TGCGCCACCGGGCCGACAGATACGCAGTATTTT.

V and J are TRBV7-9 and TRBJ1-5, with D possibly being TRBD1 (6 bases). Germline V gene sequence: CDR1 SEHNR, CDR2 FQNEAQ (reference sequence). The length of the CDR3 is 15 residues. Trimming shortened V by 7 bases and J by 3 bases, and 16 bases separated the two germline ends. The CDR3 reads CASTQGTRVNQPQHF. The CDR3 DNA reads TGTGCCAGCACCCAGGGGACAAGGGTCAATCAGCCCCAGCATTTT.

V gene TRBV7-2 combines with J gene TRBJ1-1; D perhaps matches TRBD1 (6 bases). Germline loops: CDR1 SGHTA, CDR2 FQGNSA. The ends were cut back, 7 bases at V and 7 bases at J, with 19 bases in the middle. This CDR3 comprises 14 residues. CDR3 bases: TGTGCCAGCAAAAATGAGGGGGGTCGGAGTGAAGCTTTCTTT. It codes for CASKNEGGRSEAFF.

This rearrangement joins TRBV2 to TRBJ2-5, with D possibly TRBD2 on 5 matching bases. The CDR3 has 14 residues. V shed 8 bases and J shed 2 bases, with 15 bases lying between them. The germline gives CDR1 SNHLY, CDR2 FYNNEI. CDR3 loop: CASVQSRGQETQYF. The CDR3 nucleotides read TGTGCCAGCGTACAGTCACGGGGACAAGAGACCCAGTACTTC.

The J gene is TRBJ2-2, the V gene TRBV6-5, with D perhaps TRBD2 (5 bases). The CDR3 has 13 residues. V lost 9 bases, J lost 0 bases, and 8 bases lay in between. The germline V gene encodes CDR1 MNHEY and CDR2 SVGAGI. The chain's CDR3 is CASWRTNTGELFF. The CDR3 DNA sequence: TGTGCCAGTTGGAGGACGAACACCGGGGAGCTGTTTTTT.

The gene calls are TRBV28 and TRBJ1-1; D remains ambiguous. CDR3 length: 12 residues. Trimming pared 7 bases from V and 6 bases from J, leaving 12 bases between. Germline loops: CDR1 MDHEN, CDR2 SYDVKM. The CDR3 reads CASNVGVAEAFF. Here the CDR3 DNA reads TGTGCCAGCAATGTCGGGGTGGCTGAAGCTTTCTTT.

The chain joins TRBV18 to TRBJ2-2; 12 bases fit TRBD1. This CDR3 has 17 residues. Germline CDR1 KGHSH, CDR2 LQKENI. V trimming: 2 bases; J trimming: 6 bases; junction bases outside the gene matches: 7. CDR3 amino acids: CASSPAPGQGASGELFF. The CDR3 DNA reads TGTGCCAGCTCACCAGCGCCGGGACAGGGGGCGTCCGGGGAGCTGTTTTTT.

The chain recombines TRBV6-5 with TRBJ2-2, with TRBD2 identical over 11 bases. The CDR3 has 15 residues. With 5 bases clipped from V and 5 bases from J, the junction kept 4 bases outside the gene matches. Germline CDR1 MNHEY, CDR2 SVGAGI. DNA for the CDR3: TGTGCCAGCAGTCCCACTAGCGGGAGTACCGGGGAGCTGTTTTTT. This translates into CASSPTSGSTGELFF.